This T cell receptor beta chain stems from a study of identical twins (dated by TCRdb to 2016 to 2018). The study in broad terms: To test whether fetal clonotypes persist, this study deep-sequenced TCR alpha and beta repertoires from monozygotic twins, from unrelated adults of various ages, and from cord blood. Replicate twin experiments were performed at different times using different library preparation protocols to rule out contamination. Broad study findings and their caveats: In monozygotic twins, recombination models systematically underestimated out-of-frame TCR alpha sharing, but the models matched the sharing seen between unrelated individuals. Fewer insertions were carried by abundant cord blood beta clonotypes; a weaker similar trend was observed in young adult naive repertoires, while no such trend was observed in memory repertoires. Out-of-frame TCR alpha sequences shared between twins showed an excess of low generation-probability sequences compared with coincidental sharing between unrelated individuals. Conclusions relied on cross-sectional statistical analysis, since the same donors could not be followed over many years. The excess sharing between twins in beta out-of-frame sequences was weaker because fewer shared sequences reduced the signal-to-noise ratio. Zero-insertion analyses could be partly confounded by invariant T cells such as MAIT and iNKT, although diverse VJ usage argued against such confounding for most clonotypes.

Library prep was done by 5' RACE. Sequencing instrument: Illumina HiSeq 2000. Template switching introduced a universal primer binding site; the final cDNA contained a unique molecular identifier, enabling accurate counting of TCR cDNA molecules. First-strand cDNA for TCR alpha and beta chains was synthesized from specific primers in the conserved constant-segment region. To control for contamination, each cDNA library was double barcoded with a SMART-Mk sample barcode plus Illumina barcodes. Two successive PCR steps introduced TruSeq adapter sequences along with Illumina sample barcodes. The Illumina HiSeq platform was used with custom primers to sequence TCR alpha and beta cDNA libraries. In the paper's pipeline: Unique molecular identifiers were extracted from raw reads with MiGEC, and CDR3 positions were determined with MiXCR. Recombination models were inferred per individual with the repgenHMM and IGoR tools using an EM algorithm. The tcR package in R was used for shared clonotype analysis, with sharing normalized by the product of cloneset sizes. To study raw recombination without the effects of thymic and clonal selection, out-of-frame nonproductive sequences were analyzed. TCRdb handled the public reads itself, with Q25 trimming in fastp and clone calling in MiXCR, and kept productive beta chains. Identical CDR3 proteins give one entry, which carries the most common genes and DNA. TCRdb's processing, not the authors' own work, is the source of the V and J calls. This sample holds about 920,000 distinct CDR3 sequences; 10% to 15% were observed only once. Roughly 1.5% of the sample belongs to the ten largest clones.

All donors were healthy Caucasians. Three pairs of female monozygotic twins, all aged about 18 to 30 years, were included in the twin cohort. RNA for TCR libraries was isolated from peripheral blood mononuclear cells. Trimming at the junction amounts to 6 bases on V and 4 bases on J, and the germline ends lie 13 bases apart. The CDR3, cysteine through phenylalanine, is 13 amino acids long. Only the CDR3 part of the read is kept: 39 bases, read in frame from the first base. CDR1 and CDR2 are read off the germline V gene as SGHRS and YFSETQ. This clonotype was detected a few times. There is no known antigen for this receptor. Base quality data are lacking; no much larger clone is found one base away. The same data also went into a second study, on yellow fever vaccine responses in identical twins. Drawing on the second study: The T cell response to vaccination in identical twins was reported by the authors to appear partly convergent and partly personalized. The study precisely tracked vaccine-responding T cell clones in identical twins.

The sequencing input was PBMCs. The V gene is TRBV5-1 and the J gene is TRBJ2-5, with TRBD1 perhaps the D gene, on 6 matching bases. The TCR sequence derives from a young woman in good health. The nucleotide sequence reads TGCGCCAGCACCACAGGGTGGGGAGAGACCCAGTACTTC. The encoded protein is CASTTGWGETQYF.